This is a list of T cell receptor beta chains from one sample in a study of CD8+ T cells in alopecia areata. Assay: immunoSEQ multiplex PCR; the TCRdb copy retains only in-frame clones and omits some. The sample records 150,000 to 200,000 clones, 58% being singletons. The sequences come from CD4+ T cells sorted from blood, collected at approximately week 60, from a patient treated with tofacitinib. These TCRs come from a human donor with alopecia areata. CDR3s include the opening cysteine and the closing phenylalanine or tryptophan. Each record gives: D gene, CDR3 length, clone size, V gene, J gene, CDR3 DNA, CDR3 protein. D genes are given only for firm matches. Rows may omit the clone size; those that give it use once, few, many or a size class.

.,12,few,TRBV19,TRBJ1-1,TGTGCCAGCCGTGAGCAGTACACTGAAGCTTTCTTT,CASREQYTEAFF
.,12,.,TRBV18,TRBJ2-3,TGTGCCAGCTCACCAAGTCCAGATACGCAGTATTTT,CASSPSPDTQYF
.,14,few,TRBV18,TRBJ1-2,TGTGCCAGCTCACCAATCCGGGACACCGACGGCTACACCTTC,CASSPIRDTDGYTF
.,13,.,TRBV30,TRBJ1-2,TGTGCCTGGAGTAGAGGACAGAACTATGGCTACACCTTC,CAWSRGQNYGYTF
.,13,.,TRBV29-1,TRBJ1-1,TGCAGCGTTGAACCCCCGGGGCTCACTGAAGCTTTCTTT,CSVEPPGLTEAFF
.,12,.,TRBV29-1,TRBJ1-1,TGCAGCACCACAGGGTCCCTAGCTGAAGCTTTCTTT,CSTTGSLAEAFF
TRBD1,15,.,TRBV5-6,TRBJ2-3,TGTGCCAGCAGTCGGGACAGGGGCAGCACAGATACGCAGTATTTT,CASSRDRGSTDTQYF
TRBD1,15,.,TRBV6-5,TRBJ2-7,TGTGCCAGCAGTTACTCGTGGACAGGGTCCTACGAGCAGTACTTC,CASSYSWTGSYEQYF
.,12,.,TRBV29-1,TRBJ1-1,TGCAGCGTGGGACACCGACGGACTGAAGCTTTCTTT,CSVGHRRTEAFF
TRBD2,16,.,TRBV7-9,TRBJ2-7,TGTGCCAGCAGTCTCACCGGGACTAGCAAGGCGGGCGAGCAGTACTTC,CASSLTGTSKAGEQYF
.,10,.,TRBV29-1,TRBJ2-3,TGCAGCGTTGCATCTGATACGCAGTATTTT,CSVASDTQYF
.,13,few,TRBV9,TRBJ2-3,TGTGCCAGCAGCGTAGGGATGGCAGATACGCAGTATTTT,CASSVGMADTQYF
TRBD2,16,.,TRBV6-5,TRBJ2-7,TGTGCCAGCAGTTACTCTTCAGGACTAGCACCCTACGAGCAGTACTTC,CASSYSSGLAPYEQYF
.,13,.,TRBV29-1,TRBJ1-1,TGCAGCGTTGAAATGGTTCTTGAGGGTGTAGCTTTCTTT,CSVEMVLEGVAFF
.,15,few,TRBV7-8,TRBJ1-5,TGTGCCAGCAGCTTAGGAGGCTTTGGCAATCAGCCCCAGCATTTT,CASSLGGFGNQPQHF
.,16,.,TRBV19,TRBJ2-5,TGTGCCAGTAGTCCGAACGCCGACAGCAACCAAGAGACCCAGTACTTC,CASSPNADSNQETQYF
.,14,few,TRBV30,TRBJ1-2,TGTGCCTGGAGTGTAGTCGGTTCAGGGCGAGGCTACACCTTC,CAWSVVGSGRGYTF
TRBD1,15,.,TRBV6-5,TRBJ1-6,TGTGCCAGCAGTTACCGGGACAGAGCCAATTCACCCCTCCACTTT,CASSYRDRANSPLHF
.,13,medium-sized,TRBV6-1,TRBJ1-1,TGTGCCAGTATGGTCACCATGAACACTGAAGCTTTCTTT,CASMVTMNTEAFF
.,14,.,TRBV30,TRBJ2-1,TGTGCCTGGAGTAGGTCTAGCTCCTACAATGAGCAGTTCTTC,CAWSRSSSYNEQFF
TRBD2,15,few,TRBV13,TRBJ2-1,TGTGCCAGCAGCCCCATAGCGGGGGGACCCAATGAGCAGTTCTTC,CASSPIAGGPNEQFF
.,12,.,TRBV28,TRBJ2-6,TGTGCCAGCAGGGGCCCCGCCAACGTCCTGACTTTC,CASRGPANVLTF
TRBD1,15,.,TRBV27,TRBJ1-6,TGTGCCAGCAGTGGGGACAGGGGGCGATGGTCACCCCTCCACTTT,CASSGDRGRWSPLHF
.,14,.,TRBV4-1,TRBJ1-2,TGCGCCAGCAGCCAAGATCATGGACGCGGGGGCTACACCTTC,CASSQDHGRGGYTF
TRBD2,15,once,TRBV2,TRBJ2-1,TGTGCCAGCAGTGAACGGGGGGGCTTGAGGAATGAGCAGTTCTTC,CASSERGGLRNEQFF
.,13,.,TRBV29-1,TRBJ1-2,TGCAGCGTCCCGGGACAAACTACATATGGCTACACCTTC,CSVPGQTTYGYTF
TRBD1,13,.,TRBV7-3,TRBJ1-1,TGTGCCAGCAGCTTGACAGGGGGCACTGAAGCTTTCTTT,CASSLTGGTEAFF
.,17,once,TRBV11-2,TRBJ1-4,TGTGCCAGCAGCTTAGCCCCACGAGGACAGAGGAATGAAAAACTGTTTTTT,CASSLAPRGQRNEKLFF
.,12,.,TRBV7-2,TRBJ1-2,TGTGCCAGGTCCCAGGGGAGAAATGGCTACACCTTC,CARSQGRNGYTF
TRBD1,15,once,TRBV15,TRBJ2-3,TGTGCCACCAGCAGCGACAGGGTCGGCACAGATACGCAGTATTTT,CATSSDRVGTDTQYF
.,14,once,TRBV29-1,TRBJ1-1,TGCAGCGTCCAACGTAGCAGTTTGAACACTGAAGCTTTCTTT,CSVQRSSLNTEAFF
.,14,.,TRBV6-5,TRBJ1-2,TGTGCCAGCAGGACACTCGGTTCCCTCTATGGCTACACCTTC,CASRTLGSLYGYTF
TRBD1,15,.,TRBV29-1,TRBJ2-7,TGCAGCGTTGGCGATACAGGGGGCGGATTTCGCGAGCAGTACTTC,CSVGDTGGGFREQYF
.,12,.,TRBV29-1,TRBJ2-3,TGCAGCGTTAGGGGCCCCGGAGATACGCAGTATTTT,CSVRGPGDTQYF
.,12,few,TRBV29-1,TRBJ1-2,TGCAGCGTTGTCGGGGGGCGGGGAGACTACACCTTC,CSVVGGRGDYTF
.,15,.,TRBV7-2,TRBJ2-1,TGTGCCAGCAGCACCTATATCAGCTCCTACAATGAGCAGTTCTTC,CASSTYISSYNEQFF
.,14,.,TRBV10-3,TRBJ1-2,TGTGCCATCAGTGAGAGGTTGCCTAACTATGGCTACACCTTC,CAISERLPNYGYTF
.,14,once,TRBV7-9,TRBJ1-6,TGTGCCAGCAGCTTAACAGGGTATCGGTCACCCCTCCACTTT,CASSLTGYRSPLHF
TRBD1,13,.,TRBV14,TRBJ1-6,TGTGCCAGCAGCCGGTGGACAGGGGATCTCCTCCACTTT,CASSRWTGDLLHF
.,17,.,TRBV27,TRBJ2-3,TGTGCCAGCAGTTTAGGTCGAGGTCGTCTAGCCACAGATACGCAGTATTTT,CASSLGRGRLATDTQYF
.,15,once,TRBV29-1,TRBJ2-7,TGCAGCGCCGAATACGGGACGGCGGGACTTGGCGAGCAGTACTTC,CSAEYGTAGLGEQYF
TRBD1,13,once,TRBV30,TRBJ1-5,TGTGCCTGGGATGGACAGGGGAATCAGCCCCAGCATTTT,CAWDGQGNQPQHF
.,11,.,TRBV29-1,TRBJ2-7,TGCAGCGTCAAACCCAGGGGCGAGCAGTACTTC,CSVKPRGEQYF
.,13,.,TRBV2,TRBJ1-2,TGTGCCAGCAGTGAGGTCAGTAACTATGGCTACACCTTC,CASSEVSNYGYTF
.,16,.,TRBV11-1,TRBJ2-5,TGTGCCAGCAGCTTAATCCCACCGGGACAAGGAGAGACCCAGTACTTC,CASSLIPPGQGETQYF
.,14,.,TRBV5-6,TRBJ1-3,TGTGCCAGCAGGCTAGAGAGCTCTGGAAACACCATATATTTT,CASRLESSGNTIYF